A selection of T cell receptor beta chains follows, all from one sample in a study of blood T cell repertoires in COVID-19. The table came from immunoSEQ multiplex PCR; TCRdb's copy has only in-frame clones and leaves some out. Of approximately 350,000 clones listed, around nine tenths are singletons. The sample taken for sequencing was peripheral blood. These receptors were obtained from a woman between 55 and 75 years old with COVID-19, enrolled during active disease. The CDR3 runs from the conserved cysteine through the conserved F or W. A D gene is named only where the DNA matches it firmly. A clone size is listed for some rows: how often the clone was seen (once, few, many), or a class if it is expanded.

size	D	V	J	CDR3	DNA
.	.	TRBV7-6	TRBJ1-1	CASSQPGTEAFF	TGTGCCAGCAGCCAGCCGGGGACTGAAGCTTTCTTT
.	TRBD2	TRBV6-2/TRBV6-3	TRBJ2-5	CASSYGLLAGGETQYF	TGTGCCAGCAGTTACGGTCTCCTAGCGGGGGGAGAGACCCAGTACTTC
.	.	TRBV2	TRBJ2-1	CAGGTDNEQFF	TGTGCCGGAGGGACAGACAATGAGCAGTTCTTC
once	.	TRBV27	TRBJ2-3	CASQFPRAPDTQYF	TGTGCCAGCCAATTTCCGCGGGCCCCAGATACGCAGTATTTT
few	TRBD1	TRBV4-1	TRBJ2-7	CASSQGRDRGYNEQYF	TGCGCCAGCAGCCAAGGAAGGGACAGGGGATACAACGAGCAGTACTTC
few	.	TRBV7-3	TRBJ2-2	CASRLNFNTGELFF	TGTGCCAGCAGACTTAACTTCAACACCGGGGAGCTGTTTTTT
.	.	TRBV3-1/TRBV3-2	TRBJ2-3	CASSHRASSTDTQYF	TGTGCCAGCAGCCACAGGGCATCGAGCACAGATACGCAGTATTTT
.	.	TRBV21-1	TRBJ2-7	CASSKACQGEDEQYF	TGTGCCAGCAGCAAAGCTTGTCAGGGGGAGGACGAGCAGTACTTC
.	TRBD1	TRBV6-5	TRBJ1-2	CASSLRQGYGYTF	TGTGCCAGCAGTCTTAGACAGGGCTATGGCTACACCTTC
few	TRBD1	TRBV7-9	TRBJ1-6	CASSLRGGSPLHF	TGTGCCAGCAGCTTACGAGGGGGCTCACCCCTCCACTTT
.	.	TRBV9	TRBJ2-7	CASSPWDTYEQYF	TGTGCCAGCAGCCCCTGGGACACCTACGAGCAGTACTTC
.	TRBD1	TRBV18	TRBJ1-5	CASSPPGQGGNQPQHF	TGTGCCAGCTCACCACCGGGACAGGGTGGCAATCAGCCCCAGCATTTT
.	TRBD1	TRBV6-6	TRBJ1-1	CASSDTGGKAFF	TGTGCCAGCAGTGATACAGGGGGGAAAGCTTTCTTT
.	TRBD1	TRBV19	TRBJ2-3	CASSIVPFGDSRDTQYF	TGTGCCAGTAGTATAGTTCCTTTTGGGGACAGCCGTGATACGCAGTATTTT
.	TRBD2	TRBV9	TRBJ2-1	CASSGTSGGSHNEQFF	TGTGCCAGCAGCGGAACTAGCGGGGGGTCCCACAATGAGCAGTTCTTC
.	.	TRBV23-1	TRBJ2-6	CASSLHPGHEFSGANVLTF	TGCGCCAGCAGTCTTCACCCGGGACACGAGTTCTCTGGGGCCAACGTCCTGACTTTC
.	TRBD2	TRBV11-3	TRBJ2-5	CASMSSGGAETQYF	TGTGCCAGCATGAGTAGCGGGGGGGCGGAGACCCAGTACTTC
once	TRBD1	TRBV6-5	TRBJ1-6	CASREDRDNSPLHF	TGTGCCAGCAGGGAGGACAGGGATAATTCACCCCTCCACTTT
.	TRBD2	TRBV4-2	TRBJ2-1	CASSQGVGGGLAGVHEQFF	TGTGCCAGCAGCCAAGGAGTCGGCGGCGGACTAGCGGGGGTGCATGAGCAGTTCTTC
once	TRBD1	TRBV19	TRBJ2-7	CASSIGQGYEQYF	TGTGCCAGTAGTATAGGACAGGGCTACGAGCAGTACTTC
.	.	TRBV27	TRBJ1-5	CASSWTDNQPQHF	TGTGCCAGCAGTTGGACAGATAATCAGCCCCAGCATTTT
.	.	TRBV9	TRBJ1-2	CASSVSSTAGGYTF	TGTGCCAGCAGCGTGTCCTCGACCGCGGGTGGCTACACCTTC
.	TRBD1	TRBV3-1/TRBV3-2	TRBJ1-6	CASSPGQKNSPLHF	TGTGCCAGCAGCCCGGGACAGAAGAATTCACCCCTCCACTTT
.	.	TRBV4-1	TRBJ1-2	CASSPIARGDYGYTF	TGCGCCAGCAGCCCCATCGCCCGGGGGGACTATGGCTACACCTTC
.	.	TRBV18	TRBJ1-2	CASSPPGFVGDGYTF	TGTGCCAGCTCACCACCGGGGTTCGTGGGAGATGGCTACACCTTC
.	TRBD1	TRBV4-1	TRBJ1-2	CASSQGDLSGQGRVSSGYTF	TGCGCCAGCAGCCAAGGGGATTTATCCGGACAGGGGAGGGTTTCAAGTGGCTACACCTTC
.	.	TRBV6-6	TRBJ1-2	CASTLLSQGYGYTF	TGTGCCAGCACCCTGCTGAGTCAGGGCTATGGCTACACCTTC
.	TRBD1	TRBV6-6	TRBJ2-7	CASSYWGQGVGEQYF	TGTGCCAGCAGTTACTGGGGACAGGGGGTAGGGGAGCAGTACTTC